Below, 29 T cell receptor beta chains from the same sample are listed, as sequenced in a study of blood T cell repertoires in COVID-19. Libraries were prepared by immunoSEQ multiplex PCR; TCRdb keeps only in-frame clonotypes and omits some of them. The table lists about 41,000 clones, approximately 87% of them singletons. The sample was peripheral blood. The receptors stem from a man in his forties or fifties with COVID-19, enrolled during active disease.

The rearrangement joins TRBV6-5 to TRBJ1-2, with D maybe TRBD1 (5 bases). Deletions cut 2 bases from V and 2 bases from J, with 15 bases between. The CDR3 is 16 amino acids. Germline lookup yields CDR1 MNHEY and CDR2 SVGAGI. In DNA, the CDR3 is TGTGCCAGCAGTTACCTGCGGGGGAAGTTAAACTATGGCTACACCTTC. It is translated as CASSYLRGKLNYGYTF.

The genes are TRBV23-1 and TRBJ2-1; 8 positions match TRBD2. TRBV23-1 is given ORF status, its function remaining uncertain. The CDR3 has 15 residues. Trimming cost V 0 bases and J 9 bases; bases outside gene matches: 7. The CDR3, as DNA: TGCGCCAGCAGTCAATCTTCGGGAGGGGGGAGTGAGCAGTTCTTC. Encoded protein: CASSQSSGGGSEQFF.

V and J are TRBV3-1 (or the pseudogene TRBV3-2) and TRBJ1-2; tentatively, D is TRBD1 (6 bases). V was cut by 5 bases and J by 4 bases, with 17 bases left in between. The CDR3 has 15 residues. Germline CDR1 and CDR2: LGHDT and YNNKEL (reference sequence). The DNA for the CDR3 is TGTGCCAGCAGCACCAGGGGAAGGAAGGGCTATGGCTACACCTTC. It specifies CASSTRGRKGYGYTF.

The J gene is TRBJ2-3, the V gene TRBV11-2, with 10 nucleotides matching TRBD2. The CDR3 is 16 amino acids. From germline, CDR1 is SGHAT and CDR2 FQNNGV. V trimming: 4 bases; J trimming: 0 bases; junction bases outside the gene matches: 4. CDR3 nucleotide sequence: TGTGCCAGCAGCTCCCAGGGACTAGCGAGCACAGATACGCAGTATTTT. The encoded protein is CASSSQGLASTDTQYF.

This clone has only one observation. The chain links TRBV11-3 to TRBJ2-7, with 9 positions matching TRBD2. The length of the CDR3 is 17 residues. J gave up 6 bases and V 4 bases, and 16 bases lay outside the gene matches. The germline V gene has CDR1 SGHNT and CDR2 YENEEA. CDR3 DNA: TGTGCCAGCAGCTCGCCGCCGGGCGGGGGGGGCCTGGGCGAGCAGTACTTC. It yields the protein CASSSPPGGGGLGEQYF.

The CDR3: CASGLVLGTGAEAFF. CDR3 DNA: TGTGCTAGTGGTTTGGTACTAGGGACAGGGGCTGAAGCTTTCTTT. This chain uses TRBV12-5 with TRBJ1-1; 10 positions agree with TRBD1. J was trimmed by 6 bases and V by 0 bases; bases with no gene match: 4. Germline V gene lookup returns CDR1 LGHNT and CDR2 FRNRAP. This CDR3 is built from 15 residues.

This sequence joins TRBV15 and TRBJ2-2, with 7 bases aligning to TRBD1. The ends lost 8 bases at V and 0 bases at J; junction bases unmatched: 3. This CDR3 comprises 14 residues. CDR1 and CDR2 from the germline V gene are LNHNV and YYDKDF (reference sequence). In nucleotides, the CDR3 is TGTGCCACCGCCGGGACAGCGAACACCGGGGAGCTGTTTTTT. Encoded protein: CATAGTANTGELFF.

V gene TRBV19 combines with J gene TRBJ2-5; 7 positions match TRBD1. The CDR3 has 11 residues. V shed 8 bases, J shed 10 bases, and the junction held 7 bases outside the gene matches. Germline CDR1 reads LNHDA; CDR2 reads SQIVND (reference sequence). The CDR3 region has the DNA TGTGCCAGTGGGGACAGTCTCGTCCAGTACTTC. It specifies CASGDSLVQYF.

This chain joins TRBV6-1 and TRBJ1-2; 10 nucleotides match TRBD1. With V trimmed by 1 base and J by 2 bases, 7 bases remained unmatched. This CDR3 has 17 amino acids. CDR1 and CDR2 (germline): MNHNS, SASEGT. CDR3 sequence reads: CASSEGQGAPINYGYTF. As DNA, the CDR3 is TGTGCCAGCAGTGAAGGACAGGGGGCCCCTATCAACTATGGCTACACCTTC.

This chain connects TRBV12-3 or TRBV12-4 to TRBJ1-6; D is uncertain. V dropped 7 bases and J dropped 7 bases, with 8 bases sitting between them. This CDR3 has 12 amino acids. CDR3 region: CASTLQNSPLHF. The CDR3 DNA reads TGTGCCAGCACCCTTCAGAATTCACCCCTCCACTTT.

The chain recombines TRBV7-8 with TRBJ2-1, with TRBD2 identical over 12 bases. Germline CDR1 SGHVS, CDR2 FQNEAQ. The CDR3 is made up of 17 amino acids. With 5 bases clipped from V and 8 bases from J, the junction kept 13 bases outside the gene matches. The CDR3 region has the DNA TGTGCCAGCAGCCCCGGACTAGCGGGAAATCTGGGGGATGAGCAGTTCTTC. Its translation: CASSPGLAGNLGDEQFF. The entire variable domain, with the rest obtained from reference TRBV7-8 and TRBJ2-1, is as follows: GAGVSQSPRYKVAKRGQDVALRCDPISGHVSLFWYQQALGQGPEFLTYFQNEAQLDKSGLPSDRFFAERPEGSVSTLKIQRTQQEDSAVYLCASSPGLAGNLGDEQFFGPGTRLTVL.

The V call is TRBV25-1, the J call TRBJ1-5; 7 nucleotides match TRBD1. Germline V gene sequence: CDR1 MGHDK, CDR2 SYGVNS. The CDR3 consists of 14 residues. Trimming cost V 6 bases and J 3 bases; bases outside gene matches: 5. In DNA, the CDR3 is TGTGCCAGCAGCGTCGACAGGGTCAATCAGCCCCAGCATTTT. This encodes CASSVDRVNQPQHF.

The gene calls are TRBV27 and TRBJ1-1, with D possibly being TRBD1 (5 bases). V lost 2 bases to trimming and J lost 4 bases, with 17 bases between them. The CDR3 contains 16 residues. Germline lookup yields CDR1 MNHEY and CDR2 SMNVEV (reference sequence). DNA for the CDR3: TGTGCCAGCAGTTTAAGGGGCGGGGGTCTGAGCACTGAAGCTTTCTTT. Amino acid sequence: CASSLRGGGLSTEAFF.

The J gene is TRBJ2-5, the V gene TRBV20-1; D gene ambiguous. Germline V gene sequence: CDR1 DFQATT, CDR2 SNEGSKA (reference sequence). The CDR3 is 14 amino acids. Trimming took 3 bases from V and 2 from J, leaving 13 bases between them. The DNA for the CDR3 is TGCAGTGCTAGTATATATCCGACACAAGAGACCCAGTACTTC. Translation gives CSASIYPTQETQYF.

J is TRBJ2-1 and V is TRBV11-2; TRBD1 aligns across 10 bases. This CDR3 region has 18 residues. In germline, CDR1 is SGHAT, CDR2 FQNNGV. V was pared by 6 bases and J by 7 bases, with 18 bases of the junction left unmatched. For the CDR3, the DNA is TGTGCCAGCAGACCAAGCCTCGTCGGGACAGGGGAAAGGAATGAGCAGTTCTTC. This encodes CASRPSLVGTGERNEQFF. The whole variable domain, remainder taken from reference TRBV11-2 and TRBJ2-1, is EAGVAQSPRYKIIEKRQSVAFWCNPISGHATLYWYQQILGQGPKLLIQFQNNGVVDDSQLPKDRFSAERLKGVDSTLKIQPAKLEDSAVYLCASRPSLVGTGERNEQFFGPGTRLTVL.

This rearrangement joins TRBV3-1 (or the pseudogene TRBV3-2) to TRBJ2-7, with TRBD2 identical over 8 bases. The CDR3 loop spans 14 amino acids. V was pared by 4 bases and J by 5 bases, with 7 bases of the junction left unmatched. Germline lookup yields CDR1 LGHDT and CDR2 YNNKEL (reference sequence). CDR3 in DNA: TGTGCCAGCAGCCCCTTCGGGGGGGCGGACGAGCAGTACTTC. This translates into CASSPFGGADEQYF.

The CDR3: CASSPGTRTRSNYGYTF. As DNA, the CDR3 is TGTGCCAGCAGTCCCGGGACTCGGACCCGTTCTAACTATGGCTACACCTTC. The V gene is TRBV27, the J gene TRBJ1-2; possible D gene TRBD1, 5 bases. CDR3 length: 17 amino acids. Trimming shortened V by 5 bases and J by 0 bases, and 19 bases separated the two germline ends. Germline CDR1 MNHEY, CDR2 SMNVEV (reference sequence).

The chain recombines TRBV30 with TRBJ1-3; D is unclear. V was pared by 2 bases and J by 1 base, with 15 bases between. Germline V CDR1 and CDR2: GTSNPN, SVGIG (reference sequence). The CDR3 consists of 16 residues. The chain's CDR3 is CAWSPRMGDSGNTIYF. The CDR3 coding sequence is TGTGCCTGGAGTCCCAGAATGGGAGATTCTGGAAACACCATATATTTT.

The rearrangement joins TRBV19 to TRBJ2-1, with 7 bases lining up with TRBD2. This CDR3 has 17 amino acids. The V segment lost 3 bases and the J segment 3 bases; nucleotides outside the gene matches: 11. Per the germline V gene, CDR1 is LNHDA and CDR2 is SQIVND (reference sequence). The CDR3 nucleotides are TGTGCCAGTAGTATCCCATGGGCAGCGGGAAGCTACAATGAGCAGTTCTTC. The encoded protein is CASSIPWAAGSYNEQFF.

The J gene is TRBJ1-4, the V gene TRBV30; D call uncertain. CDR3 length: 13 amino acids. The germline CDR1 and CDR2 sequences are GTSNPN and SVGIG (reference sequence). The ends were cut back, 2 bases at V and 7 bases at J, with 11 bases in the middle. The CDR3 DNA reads TGTGCCTGGAGTCCATCTCGGGGTGAAAAACTGTTTTTT. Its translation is CAWSPSRGEKLFF.

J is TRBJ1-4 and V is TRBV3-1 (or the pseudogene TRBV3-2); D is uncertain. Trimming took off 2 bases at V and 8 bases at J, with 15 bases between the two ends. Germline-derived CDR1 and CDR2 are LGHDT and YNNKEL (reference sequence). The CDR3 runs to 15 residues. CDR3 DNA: TGTGCCAGCAGCCAACTGATTGGCGAGCGGGAAAAACTGTTTTTT. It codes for CASSQLIGEREKLFF.

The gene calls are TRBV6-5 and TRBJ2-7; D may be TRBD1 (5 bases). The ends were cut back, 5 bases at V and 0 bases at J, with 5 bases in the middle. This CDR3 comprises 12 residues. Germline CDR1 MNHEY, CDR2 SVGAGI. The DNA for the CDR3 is TGTGCCAGCAGTCAGGGCTCCTACGAGCAGTACTTC. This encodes CASSQGSYEQYF.

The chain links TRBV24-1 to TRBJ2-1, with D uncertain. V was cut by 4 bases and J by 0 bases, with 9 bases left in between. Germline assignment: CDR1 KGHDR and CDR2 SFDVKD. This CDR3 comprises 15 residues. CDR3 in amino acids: CATSDSVSSYNEQFF. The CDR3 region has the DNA TGTGCCACCAGTGACTCAGTAAGCTCCTACAATGAGCAGTTCTTC.

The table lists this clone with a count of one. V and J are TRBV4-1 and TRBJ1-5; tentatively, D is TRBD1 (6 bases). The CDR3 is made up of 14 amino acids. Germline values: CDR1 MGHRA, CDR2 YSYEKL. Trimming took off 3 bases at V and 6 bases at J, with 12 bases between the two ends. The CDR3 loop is CASSHEQGGQPQHF. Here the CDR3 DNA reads TGCGCCAGCAGCCACGAACAGGGCGGTCAGCCCCAGCATTTT.

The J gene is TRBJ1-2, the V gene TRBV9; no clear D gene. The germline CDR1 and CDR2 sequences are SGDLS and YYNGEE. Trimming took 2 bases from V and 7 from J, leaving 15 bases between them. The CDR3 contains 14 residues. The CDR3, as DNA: TGTGCCAGCAGCGTCAACCTGATGTTCGGTGGCTACACCTTC. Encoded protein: CASSVNLMFGGYTF.

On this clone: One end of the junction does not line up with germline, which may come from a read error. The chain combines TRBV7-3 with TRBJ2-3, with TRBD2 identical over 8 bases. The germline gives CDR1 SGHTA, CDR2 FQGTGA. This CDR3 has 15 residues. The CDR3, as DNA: TGTGCCAGCAGCTTCTTTGCGGGAGGCACGGATACGCAGTATTTT. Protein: CASSFFAGGTDTQYF. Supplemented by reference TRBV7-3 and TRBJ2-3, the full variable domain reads GAGVSQTPSNKVTEKGKYVELRCDPISGHTALYWYRQSLGQGPEFLIYFQGTGAADDSGLPNDRFFAVRPEGSVSTLKIQRTERGDSAVYLCASSFFAGGTDTQYFGPGTRLTVL.

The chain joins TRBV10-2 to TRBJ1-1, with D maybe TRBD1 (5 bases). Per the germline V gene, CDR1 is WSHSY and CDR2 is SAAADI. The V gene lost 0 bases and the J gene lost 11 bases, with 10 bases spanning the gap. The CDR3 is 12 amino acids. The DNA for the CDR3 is TGCGCCAGCAGTGAGTCGGGGGGGGAGGCTTTCTTT. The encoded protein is CASSESGGEAFF.

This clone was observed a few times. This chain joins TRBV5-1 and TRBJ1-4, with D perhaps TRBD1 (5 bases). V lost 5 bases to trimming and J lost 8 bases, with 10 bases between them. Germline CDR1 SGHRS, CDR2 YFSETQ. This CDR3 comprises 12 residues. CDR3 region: CASRQDGEKLFF. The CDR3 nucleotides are TGCGCCAGCAGACAGGACGGGGAAAAACTGTTTTTT.

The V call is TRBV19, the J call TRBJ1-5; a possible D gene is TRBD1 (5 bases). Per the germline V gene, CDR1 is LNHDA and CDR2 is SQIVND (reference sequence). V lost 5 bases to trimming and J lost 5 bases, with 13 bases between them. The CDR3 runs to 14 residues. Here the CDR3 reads CASSFQQAHQPQHF. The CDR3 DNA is TGTGCCAGTAGTTTTCAACAGGCCCATCAGCCCCAGCATTTT.